One sample yielded the 30 T cell receptor beta chains listed below, sequenced in a study of T cells in Graves' hyperthyroidism and ophthalmopathy (dated by TCRdb to the late 2010s). Library prep was done by multiplex PCR. Instrument used: Illumina HiSeq 2000. The TCR beta CDR3 regions were amplified from the RNA transcripts. The first round of RT-PCR for the TCR CDR3 was performed with the HTBI primer set and the Qiagen OneStep RT-PCR kit. TCRdb took the public reads, trimmed them with fastp at Q25, ran MiXCR for clone calling and kept in-frame beta chains. CDR3 protein sequences are deduplicated, and each keeps its most common genes and DNA. In all, the sample holds roughly 300,000 distinct CDR3 sequences, and 15% to 20% of those were seen once. The ten most abundant clones make up under 55% of the sample. The sequenced material came from blood. The receptors derive from a woman in her fifties or sixties with Graves' hyperthyroidism.

This clonotype was detected ten times or more. V usage is TRBV27 and J usage is TRBJ1-1; no definite D call. This CDR3 contains 13 residues. In germline, CDR1 is MNHEY, CDR2 SMNVEV (reference sequence). The V end was cut by 0 bases, the J end by 6 bases, with 8 bases between. The CDR3 reads CASSLSVVAEAFF. The CDR3, as DNA: TGTGCCAGCAGTTTATCTGTAGTGGCTGAAGCTTTCTTT.

This clonotype was detected ten times or more. The rearrangement joins TRBV12-3 or TRBV12-4 to TRBJ2-1, with D perhaps assigned TRBD1 or TRBD2 (5 bases each). This CDR3 is 15 amino acids long. With 5 bases removed from V and 6 bases from J, the gap between germline ends came to 17 bases. CDR3 nucleotide sequence: TGTGCCAGCAGTCTCCAAGCGAGGGGTGCCAATGAGCAGTTCTTC. Amino acids: CASSLQARGANEQFF.

This clonotype was observed at least ten times. The junction differs from germline at one of its ends, possibly a read error. The V gene is TRBV11-2, the J gene TRBJ2-3; D gene uncertain. CDR3 length: 14 residues. CDR1 is SGHAT, CDR2 FQNNGV, per germline. The CDR3 reads CASTLRRTIDTQYF. The CDR3 DNA follows: TGTGCCAGCACCTTACGGCGGACGATCGATACGCAGTATTTT. Full variable domain (missing parts from reference TRBV11-2 and TRBJ2-3): EAGVAQSPRYKIIEKRQSVAFWCNPISGHATLYWYQQILGQGPKLLIQFQNNGVVDDSQLPKDRFSAERLKGVDSTLKIQPAKLEDSAVYLCASTLRRTIDTQYFGPGTRLTVL.

At least ten counts were recorded for this clonotype. The chain joins TRBV11-2 to TRBJ2-1; either TRBD1 or TRBD2 may supply D (5 bases each). V dropped 5 bases and J dropped 9 bases, with 17 bases sitting between them. The germline V gene has CDR1 SGHAT and CDR2 FQNNGV. The CDR3 loop spans 14 amino acids. The CDR3 bases are TGTGCCAGCAGCCCAGTCGCTGGGGACGGTGAGCAGTTCTTC. Its translation is CASSPVAGDGEQFF. The full variable domain, with the rest looked up from reference TRBV11-2 and TRBJ2-1, is EAGVAQSPRYKIIEKRQSVAFWCNPISGHATLYWYQQILGQGPKLLIQFQNNGVVDDSQLPKDRFSAERLKGVDSTLKIQPAKLEDSAVYLCASSPVAGDGEQFFGPGTRLTVL.

V gene TRBV9 combines with J gene TRBJ2-3; 7 positions match TRBD2. The CDR3 is made up of 16 amino acids. V was pared by 4 bases and J by 0 bases, with 8 bases of the junction left unmatched. The V gene's germline CDR1 is SGDLS and CDR2 YYNGEE. The CDR3: CASSSRGEFSTDTQYF. CDR3 sequence (DNA): TGTGCCAGCAGCTCCCGGGGGGAATTTAGCACAGATACGCAGTATTTT.

This clonotype was seen just once. The chain couples TRBV6-1 to TRBJ1-5, with D maybe TRBD1 (6 bases). V was trimmed by 6 bases and J by 4 bases, leaving 13 bases between them. Per the germline V gene, CDR1 is MNHNS and CDR2 is SASEGT. This CDR3 comprises 14 residues. CDR3 amino acids: CASRLDSNNQPQHF. The CDR3 bases are TGTGCCAGCAGGCTGGACAGTAATAATCAGCCCCAGCATTTT.

V gene TRBV2 combines with J gene TRBJ2-7; D might be TRBD2 (6 bases). This CDR3 contains 14 residues. Germline loops: CDR1 SNHLY, CDR2 FYNNEI. Trimming shortened V by 0 bases and J by 0 bases, and 6 bases separated the two germline ends. DNA of the CDR3: TGTGCCAGCAGTGAAGCGCGGGGCTCCTACGAGCAGTACGTC. Translated, it gives CASSEARGSYEQYV.

Ten or more counts support this clonotype. This CDR3 reads CASSYSMLVLETQYF. The CDR3 DNA follows: TGTGCCAGCAGTTACTCGATGCTAGTCCTTGAGACCCAGTACTTC. This sequence joins TRBV6-5 and TRBJ2-5; D call uncertain. CDR1 is MNHEY, CDR2 SVGAGI, per germline. V lost 0 bases and J 5 bases, leaving 13 bases between the germline ends. The length of the CDR3 is 15 residues.

J is TRBJ1-2 and V is TRBV9, with D possibly matching TRBD1 (5 bases). Looked up from germline, CDR1 is SGDLS and CDR2 is YYNGEE. The CDR3 runs 13 residues. Trimming pared 0 bases from V and 6 bases from J, leaving 9 bases between. The CDR3 DNA is TGTGCCAGCAGCGTAGCTACAGGAGATGGCTACACCTTC. Protein: CASSVATGDGYTF.

This clonotype has a single count. The chain combines TRBV28 with TRBJ2-6, with 9 bases identical to TRBD1. CDR1 MDHEN and CDR2 SYDVKM come from the germline V gene. This CDR3 contains 13 residues. The ends lost 3 bases at V and 18 bases at J; junction bases unmatched: 9. The CDR3 nucleotides are TGTGCCAGCAGTTTCGACAGGGGGGGGTTAGCGACTTTC. Protein sequence: CASSFDRGGLATF. Together with reference TRBV28 and TRBJ2-6, the CDR3 gives the full variable domain: DVKVTQSSRYLVKRTGEKVFLECVQDMDHENMFWYRQDPGLGLRLIYFSYDVKMKEKGDIPEGYSVSREKKERFSLILESASTNQTSMYLCASSFDRGGLATFGAGSRLTVL.

The CDR3 region is CASSEAPFEQFF. The CDR3 DNA sequence: TGTGCCAGCAGTGAAGCCCCGTTTGAGCAGTTCTTC. This chain joins TRBV6-1 and TRBJ2-1; D not resolved. The V gene lost 0 bases and the J gene lost 9 bases, with 6 bases spanning the gap. Germline values: CDR1 MNHNS, CDR2 SASEGT. This CDR3 contains 12 residues.

Only a few counts were recorded for this clonotype. The chain has TRBV9 and TRBJ2-5; 9 nucleotides match TRBD1. CDR1 is SGDLS and CDR2 is YYNGEE in the germline V gene. Trimming took 4 bases from V and 5 from J; bases not matched to a gene: 9. The CDR3 totals 15 residues. The CDR3 bases are TGTGCCAGCAGCCTGGACAGGGGTTTGTGGGAGACCCAGTACTTC. This gives the protein CASSLDRGLWETQYF.

Ten or more counts support this clonotype. This rearrangement joins TRBV27 to TRBJ2-5; maybe TRBD2 (7 bases). Per germline, CDR1 MNHEY and CDR2 SMNVEV (reference sequence). The CDR3 has 15 amino acids. V was shortened by 2 bases and J by 5 bases, with 15 bases between the two germline ends. The CDR3 loop is CASSLTGGSGETQYF. The CDR3, as DNA: TGTGCCAGCAGTTTAACGGGGGGCTCAGGGGAGACCCAGTACTTC.

This clonotype came up a few times. The rearrangement joins TRBV7-8 to TRBJ2-1, with D unresolved. From germline, CDR1 is SGHVS and CDR2 FQNEAQ. This CDR3 contains 12 residues. V was trimmed by 5 bases and J by 5 bases, leaving 7 bases between them. DNA for the CDR3: TGTGCCAGCAGCGCAGGCCACAATGAGCAGTTCTTC. It translates to CASSAGHNEQFF.

This clonotype was counted a few times. J is TRBJ2-4 and V is TRBV5-1, with 11 bases matching TRBD2. After removal of 4 bases from V and 6 bases from J, the junction contained 6 bases not matched to a gene. This CDR3 comprises 15 residues. Germline CDR1 reads SGHRS; CDR2 reads YFSETQ. The CDR3 protein is CASSGGLAVGNIQYF. The CDR3, as DNA: TGCGCCAGCAGCGGGGGACTAGCGGTGGGAAACATTCAGTACTTC.

About this clonotype: Compared with germline, one end of the junction differs, possibly owing to a read error. The CDR3 bases are TGTGCCACCAGCAGAATAACAGTTCAAGAGACCCAGCACTTC. It translates to CATSRITVQETQHF. This chain connects TRBV15 to TRBJ2-5; D gene uncertain. The CDR3 runs to 14 residues. CDR1 and CDR2 from the germline V gene are LNHNV and YYDKDF (reference sequence).

The genes are TRBV20-1 and TRBJ2-1; 8 bases fit TRBD1. Trimming at V came to 1 base and at J to 7 bases, leaving 6 bases not matched to a gene. The CDR3 sequence is 14 residues long. The germline CDR1 and CDR2 sequences are DFQATT and SNEGSKA (reference sequence). For the CDR3, the DNA is TGCAGTGCTAGAGGCCAGGGGGCGGGAAATGAGCAGTTCTTC. Translated: CSARGQGAGNEQFF.

This clonotype was observed at least ten times. This chain links TRBV11-2 with TRBJ1-1; TRBD1 is a possible D gene (5 bases). In germline, CDR1 is SGHAT, CDR2 FQNNGV. V was cut by 1 base and J by 0 bases, with 9 bases left in between. This CDR3 has 15 residues. The CDR3 DNA follows: TGTGCCAGCAGCTTAGGGGACCTTTTGAACACTGAAGCTTTCTTT. Protein product: CASSLGDLLNTEAFF. Full variable domain (rest looked up from reference TRBV11-2 and TRBJ1-1): EAGVAQSPRYKIIEKRQSVAFWCNPISGHATLYWYQQILGQGPKLLIQFQNNGVVDDSQLPKDRFSAERLKGVDSTLKIQPAKLEDSAVYLCASSLGDLLNTEAFFGQGTRLTVV.

This sequence joins TRBV6-6 and TRBJ2-2; D is undetermined. Trimming took off 2 bases at V and 0 bases at J, with 19 bases between the two ends. CDR1 MNHNY and CDR2 SVGAGI come from the germline V gene (reference sequence). The CDR3 is 19 residues long. The CDR3, as DNA: TGTGCCAGCAGTTACCGCCGCTCGGGTTTGAGTACGAACACCGGGGAGCTGTTTTTT. Translating gives CASSYRRSGLSTNTGELFF.

V is TRBV7-9 and J is TRBJ1-1, with D possibly being TRBD1 (5 bases). The CDR3 extends over 15 amino acids. Germline loops: CDR1 SEHNR, CDR2 FQNEAQ (reference sequence). V was cut by 7 bases and J by 8 bases, with 23 bases left in between. The CDR3 sequence is CASTASKIRQNEAFF. In DNA, the CDR3 is TGTGCCAGCACGGCCTCCAAAATAAGACAGAACGAAGCTTTCTTT.

A few counts support this clonotype. The chain combines TRBV6-1 with TRBJ2-1, with 7 bases fitting TRBD2. Per the germline V gene, CDR1 is MNHNS and CDR2 is SASEGT. Trimming at V came to 6 bases and at J to 10 bases, leaving 9 bases not matched to a gene. The CDR3 covers 13 residues. The CDR3 region is CASRGGGEREQFF. CDR3 sequence (DNA): TGTGCCAGCAGGGGGGGGGGGGAGAGAGAGCAGTTCTTC.

The sample holds a few counts of this clonotype. This chain connects TRBV19 to TRBJ2-1, with a weak D call TRBD1 (5 bases). Germline V lookup: CDR1 LNHDA, CDR2 SQIVND (reference sequence). Trimming pared 10 bases from V and 0 bases from J, leaving 16 bases between. CDR3 length equals 15 residues. DNA for the CDR3: TGTGCCACCTCGGACATCCCCCTCTCCTACAATGAGCAGTTCTTC. Its protein product is CATSDIPLSYNEQFF.

This clonotype occurred a few times. V is TRBV7-9 and J is TRBJ2-1; the match to TRBD1 covers 8 bases. Germline loops: CDR1 SEHNR, CDR2 FQNEAQ (reference sequence). V shed 6 bases, J shed 7 bases, and the junction held 5 bases outside the gene matches. The CDR3 sequence is 13 residues long. The CDR3 region is CASSWTGNNEQFF. The CDR3 region has the DNA TGTGCCAGCAGTTGGACAGGGAATAATGAGCAGTTCTTC.

This clonotype was seen ten or more times. This chain joins TRBV20-1 and TRBJ2-5; 7 nucleotides align to TRBD1. Germline CDR1 and CDR2: DFQATT and SNEGSKA (reference sequence). With V trimmed by 6 bases and J by 4 bases, 14 bases remained unmatched. The CDR3 has 15 amino acids. The CDR3 sequence: CSATDTPQGSETQYF. The CDR3 DNA reads as TGCAGTGCAACTGATACACCACAGGGGTCAGAGACCCAGTACTTC.

The chain combines TRBV29-1 with TRBJ1-2, with no clear D. Germline V lookup: CDR1 SQVTM, CDR2 ANQGSEA. The CDR3 spans 14 residues. The V and J ends lost 7 bases and 3 bases respectively, with 18 bases between them. The DNA of the CDR3 is TGCAGCGCAGGCCCGGCGTGGAGTGACTATGGCTACACCTTC. It yields the protein CSAGPAWSDYGYTF.

This clonotype was observed a few times. The chain is built from TRBV20-1 and TRBJ1-4; tentative D call: TRBD1 (5 bases). Germline loops: CDR1 DFQATT, CDR2 SNEGSKA (reference sequence). CDR3 size: 13 residues. V lost 5 bases, J lost 6 bases, and 13 bases lay in between. CDR3 nucleotides: TGCAGTGCTTTACAGGACAAATATGAAAAACTGTTTTTT. Protein product: CSALQDKYEKLFF.

The rearrangement uses TRBV6-2 or TRBV6-3 and TRBJ2-7; D is ambiguous. V was pared by 5 bases and J by 1 base, with 6 bases between. Germline CDR1 MNHEY, CDR2 SVGEGT. The CDR3 is 12 amino acids. The CDR3 is CASSVTSYEQYV. CDR3 nucleotide sequence: TGTGCCAGCAGTGTCACTTCCTACGAGCAGTACGTC.

The genes are TRBV20-1 and TRBJ1-4, with D hard to call. The CDR3 sequence is 14 residues long. V lost 6 bases and J lost 3, with 14 bases in between. Looked up from germline, CDR1 is DFQATT and CDR2 is SNEGSKA (reference sequence). CDR3 nucleotides: TGCAGTGCCCCCCCCCTGGCGGCTAATGAAAAACTGTTTTTT. Translated, it gives CSAPPLAANEKLFF.

The J gene is TRBJ1-5, the V gene TRBV19; D is undetermined. V lost 5 bases and J 5 bases, leaving 10 bases between the germline ends. Germline values: CDR1 LNHDA, CDR2 SQIVND (reference sequence). There are 13 residues in the CDR3. For the CDR3, the DNA is TGTGCCAGTAGTCCTTTCCAGGATCAGCCCCAGCATTTT. It encodes CASSPFQDQPQHF.

This clonotype was recorded many times. The rearrangement links TRBV7-3 to TRBJ1-1; D call uncertain. Germline CDR1 reads SGHTA; CDR2 reads FQGTGA. This CDR3 comprises 15 residues. Trimming took 3 bases from V and 5 from J, leaving 16 bases between them. CDR3 region: CASSFSAPPGTEAFF. The CDR3, as DNA: TGTGCCAGCAGCTTTTCAGCACCCCCGGGAACTGAAGCTTTCTTT.